The 2 T cell receptor beta chains listed next were all sequenced from one sample in a study of CD8+ T cells in alopecia areata. Reverse transcription of extracted RNA yielded cDNA, which provided the sequencing template. Some clones are missing from TCRdb's copy, which holds only in-frame ones; the method was immunoSEQ multiplex PCR. The sample carries 220,000 or so clones, about three fifths recorded once. The material sequenced was CD4+ T cells sorted from blood, taken at week 0. The receptors derive from a human donor with alopecia areata.

The chain uses TRBV23-1 and TRBJ2-1, with 13 bases aligning to TRBD2. TRBV23-1 is sorted into the ORF group, with uncertain function. V lost 5 bases and J lost 5; bases outside the gene matches: 9. The CDR3 runs 17 residues. The CDR3 is CASSDPGLAGKDNEQFF. Written as DNA, the CDR3 is TGCGCCAGCAGTGACCCGGGACTAGCGGGGAAGGACAATGAGCAGTTCTTC.

The chain is built from TRBV30 and TRBJ1-5, with D hard to call. The CDR3 loop spans 13 amino acids. V was pared by 0 bases and J by 3 bases, with 6 bases between. Germline V gene lookup returns CDR1 GTSNPN and CDR2 SVGIG (reference sequence). The CDR3 DNA reads TGTGCCTGGAGTGTTCAGACCAATCAGCCCCAGCATTTT. This gives the protein CAWSVQTNQPQHF.